The 20 T cell receptor beta chains reported below all come from one sample, sequenced in a study of blood T cell repertoires in COVID-19 (dated by TCRdb to 2019 to 2021). Libraries came from the immunoSEQ multiplex PCR assay. TCRdb took this table from immuneACCESS and kept in-frame rearrangements with V and J called. Such tables lack part of the clones; where checked against another copy, unresolved V genes explain under half of the gap, and the rest is unexplained. This sample comprises fewer than 300,000 clones, about 73% of them detected only once. The ten largest clones take up about 3.5% of the sample. What was sequenced was peripheral blood. These receptors all stem from a woman aged 80 or older with acute or convalescent COVID-19.

The V and J genes are TRBV4-1 and TRBJ1-5; a possible D gene is TRBD1 (6 bases). CDR1 is MGHRA, CDR2 YSYEKL, per germline. The CDR3 totals 16 residues. V was clipped by 0 bases and J by 5 bases, with 14 bases between them. This CDR3 reads CASSQDWAGAYQPQHF. The CDR3 DNA follows: TGCGCCAGCAGCCAAGATTGGGCAGGGGCGTATCAGCCCCAGCATTTT.

The chain employs TRBV30 and TRBJ2-1; a weak D match, TRBD2 (6 bases). CDR3 length: 15 residues. Germline CDR1 GTSNPN, CDR2 SVGIG (reference sequence). V was shortened by 1 base and J by 1 base, with 11 bases between the two germline ends. In DNA, the CDR3 is TGTGCCTGGAGTGGGGACTGGATATCCTACAATGAGCAGTTCTTC. Protein sequence: CAWSGDWISYNEQFF.

Details on this clone: This sequence may be a read error, since a much larger clone differs from it by one base. This chain links TRBV2 with TRBJ1-1; D not resolved. CDR1 and CDR2 from the germline V gene are SNHLY and FYNNEI. The CDR3 totals 13 residues. V was trimmed by 6 bases and J by 0 bases, leaving 8 bases between them. The CDR3 DNA is TGTGCCAGCAGCTTAGATCTGAACACTGAAGCTTTCTTT. Protein sequence: CASSLDLNTEAFF.

V and J are TRBV6-1 and TRBJ2-1; 10 bases fit TRBD2. Trimming at V came to 3 bases and at J to 6 bases, leaving 8 bases not matched to a gene. Germline assignment: CDR1 MNHNS and CDR2 SASEGT. The CDR3 length is 16 residues. As DNA, the CDR3 is TGTGCCAGCAGTGACCAGACTAGCGGGTTTGGCAATGAGCAGTTCTTC. Encoded protein: CASSDQTSGFGNEQFF.

The chain recombines TRBV9 with TRBJ2-1; TRBD2 matches at 7 bases. The CDR3 spans 17 residues. CDR1 and CDR2 from the germline V gene are SGDLS and YYNGEE. Unmatched junction bases numbered 13, after V lost 3 bases and J lost 4 bases. CDR3 bases: TGTGCCAGCAGCGATCAAGAGGGCTTCGGGAGGTACAATGAGCAGTTCTTC. It encodes CASSDQEGFGRYNEQFF.

This rearrangement joins TRBV5-1 to TRBJ1-1; D is undetermined. CDR1 is SGHRS, CDR2 YFSETQ, per germline. CDR3 length equals 15 residues. Trimming cost V 0 bases and J 0 bases, with 9 bases left between them. The CDR3 DNA is TGCGCCAGCAGCTTGGGGGCTACTGTGAACACTGAAGCTTTCTTT. Its protein is CASSLGATVNTEAFF. Complete variable domain (other parts from reference TRBV5-1 and TRBJ1-1): KAGVTQTPRYLIKTRGQQVTLSCSPISGHRSVSWYQQTPGQGLQFLFEYFSETQRNKGNFPGRFSGRQFSNSRSEMNVSTLELGDSALYLCASSLGATVNTEAFFGQGTRLTVV.

CDR3 nucleotides: TGCGCCAGCAGCTCGTTTGGGCCCTTGAACACTGAAGCTTTCTTT. Encoded protein: CASSSFGPLNTEAFF. The rearrangement links TRBV5-1 to TRBJ1-1, with unresolved D. Germline CDR1 is SGHRS and CDR2 is YFSETQ. V lost 3 bases to trimming and J lost 0 bases, with 12 bases between them. This CDR3 has 15 amino acids.

V usage is TRBV9 and J usage is TRBJ2-2; 12 nucleotides agree with TRBD2. With 4 bases clipped from V and 7 bases from J, the junction kept 5 bases outside the gene matches. CDR3 size: 15 residues. CDR1 and CDR2 (germline): SGDLS, YYNGEE. The CDR3 protein is CASSPGTSGLGELFF. CDR3 nucleotides: TGTGCCAGCAGCCCCGGGACTAGCGGGCTCGGGGAGCTGTTTTTT.

V is TRBV6-5 and J is TRBJ2-5; 8 nucleotides line up with TRBD2. V shed 2 bases, J shed 5 bases, and the junction held 4 bases outside the gene matches. Looked up from germline, CDR1 is MNHEY and CDR2 is SVGAGI. The CDR3 is made up of 14 amino acids. The CDR3 sequence is CASSYGTSAETQYF. In DNA form, the CDR3 reads TGTGCCAGCAGTTACGGGACTAGTGCGGAGACCCAGTACTTC.

This clone was observed a few times. J is TRBJ1-2 and V is TRBV16; D might be TRBD1 (5 bases). The CDR3 extends over 14 amino acids. V lost 0 bases, J lost 8 bases, and 13 bases lay in between. The germline V gene has CDR1 KGHSY and CDR2 FQNENV. CDR3 protein: CASSQSTGLDGYTF. The CDR3 DNA is TGTGCCAGCAGCCAATCCACAGGTCTGGACGGCTACACCTTC. Combining the CDR3 with reference TRBV16 and TRBJ1-2 gives the whole variable domain GEEVAQTPKHLVRGEGQKAKLYCAPIKGHSYVFWYQQVLKNEFKFLISFQNENVFDETGMPKERFSAKCLPNSPCSLEIQATKLEDSAVYFCASSQSTGLDGYTFGSGTRLTVV.

As regards this clone: Because the CDR3 is missing its conserved closing phenylalanine or tryptophan, this is likely a read error. The DNA is omitted, as the CDR3 cannot be located on it reliably, and the CDR3 follows TCRdb's listing. This chain uses TRBV20-1 with TRBJ1-1; the D call in the table, TRBD1, was not verified against the DNA. Germline CDR1 and CDR2: DFQATT and SNEGSKA (reference sequence). The CDR3 numbers 10 amino acids, ends counted. This CDR3 reads CSASQVAVSL.

The gene calls are TRBV9 and TRBJ2-5, with D possibly being TRBD2 (5 bases). Trimming removed 4 bases at V and 1 base at J, with 8 bases between. Germline V gene data show CDR1 as SGDLS and CDR2 as YYNGEE. The length of the CDR3 is 13 residues. CDR3 region: CASSPGIQETQYF. CDR3 nucleotides: TGTGCCAGCAGCCCGGGAATCCAAGAGACCCAGTACTTC.

This chain joins TRBV4-1 and TRBJ1-2; TRBD1 matches at 7 bases. Trimming removed 3 bases from V and 6 bases from J; junction bases left unmatched: 7. Germline values: CDR1 MGHRA, CDR2 YSYEKL. The CDR3 is 14 residues long. CDR3 protein: CASSQPGQVNGYTF. CDR3 nucleotides: TGCGCCAGCAGCCAGCCCGGACAGGTGAATGGCTACACCTTC.

The chain is built from TRBV10-2 and TRBJ2-3; TRBD2 agrees at 7 bases. The CDR3 sequence is 15 residues long. J lost 4 bases, V lost 6 bases, and 10 bases had no gene match. Germline assignment: CDR1 WSHSY and CDR2 SAAADI. CDR3 in DNA: TGCGCCAGCAGGGGGGGGGACTCCGAGGCAGATACGCAGTATTTT. Protein product: CASRGGDSEADTQYF.

This clone was seen a handful of times. The chain has TRBV3-1 (or the pseudogene TRBV3-2) and TRBJ1-2, with 8 nucleotides matching TRBD1. This CDR3 comprises 16 residues. The junction had 12 bases not matched to a gene; V was cut back by 1 base and J by 8 bases. Germline V gene sequence: CDR1 LGHDT, CDR2 YNNKEL (reference sequence). CDR3 nucleotides: TGTGCCAGCAGCCAAGGTGGACAGACAGGGGCGGCGGGCTACACCTTC. Its translation is CASSQGGQTGAAGYTF.

This clone was found once. The chain joins TRBV6-5 to TRBJ2-1; 11 bases fit TRBD2. The V segment lost 5 bases and the J segment 4 bases; nucleotides outside the gene matches: 4. The CDR3 is made up of 15 amino acids. CDR1 is MNHEY, CDR2 SVGAGI, per germline. The CDR3 DNA is TGTGCCAGCAGTATGCTAGCGGGAGGTTACAATGAGCAGTTCTTC. Translating it yields CASSMLAGGYNEQFF.

The V call is TRBV6-5, the J call TRBJ2-1, with 9 bases matching TRBD2. This CDR3 spans 15 amino acids. CDR1 is MNHEY and CDR2 is SVGAGI in the germline V gene. V dropped 7 bases and J dropped 4; count of bases not matched to a gene: 8. CDR3 DNA: TGTGCCAGCACTGCGGGGGGGGTTGGATACAATGAGCAGTTCTTC. Residues: CASTAGGVGYNEQFF.

This clone has just a few counts. The chain employs TRBV7-3 and TRBJ2-3; TRBD2 agrees at 8 bases. Trimming took 4 bases from V and 5 from J; bases not matched to a gene: 11. This CDR3 has 16 amino acids. In germline, CDR1 is SGHTA, CDR2 FQGTGA. CDR3 loop: CASSSSSRGGIDTQYF. CDR3 in DNA: TGTGCCAGCAGCTCCTCATCCCGGGGGGGCATAGATACGCAGTATTTT.

To note about this clone: Other nucleotide sequences from this sample produce the same CDR3. The chain recombines TRBV10-3 with TRBJ1-1; 7 nucleotides match TRBD1. The trim removed 4 bases at V and 6 bases at J, leaving 2 bases unmatched. CDR3 length: 12 residues. Germline V gene data show CDR1 as ENHRY and CDR2 as SYGVKD. Here the CDR3 reads CAISGQGAEAFF. CDR3 nucleotides: TGTGCCATCAGTGGACAGGGCGCTGAAGCTTTCTTT.

For this clone: Other DNA sequences in this sample translate to the same CDR3. The chain joins TRBV28 to TRBJ2-3; no firm D call. Germline lookup yields CDR1 MDHEN and CDR2 SYDVKM. The CDR3 runs 13 residues. With 2 bases removed from V and 1 base from J, the gap between germline ends came to 4 bases. CDR3 in DNA: TGTGCCAGCAGTTTACCGGGCACAGATACGCAGTATTTT. Translated: CASSLPGTDTQYF.